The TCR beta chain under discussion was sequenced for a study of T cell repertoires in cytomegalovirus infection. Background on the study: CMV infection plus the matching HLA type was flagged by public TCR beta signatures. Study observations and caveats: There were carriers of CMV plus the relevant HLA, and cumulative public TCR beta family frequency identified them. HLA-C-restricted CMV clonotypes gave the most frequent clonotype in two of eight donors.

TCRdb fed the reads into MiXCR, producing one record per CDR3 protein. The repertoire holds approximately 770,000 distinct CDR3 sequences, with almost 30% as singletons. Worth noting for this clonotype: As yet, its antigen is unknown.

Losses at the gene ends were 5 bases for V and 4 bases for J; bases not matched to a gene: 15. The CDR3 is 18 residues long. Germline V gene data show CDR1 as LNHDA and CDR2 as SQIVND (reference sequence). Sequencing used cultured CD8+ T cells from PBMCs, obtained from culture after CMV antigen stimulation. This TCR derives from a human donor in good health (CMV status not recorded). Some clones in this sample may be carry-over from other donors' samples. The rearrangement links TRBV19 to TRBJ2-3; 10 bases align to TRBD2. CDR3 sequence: CASSLPVGSGGIADTQYF. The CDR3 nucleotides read TGTGCCAGTAGTCTTCCCGTTGGTAGCGGGGGGATCGCAGATACGCAGTATTTT.